The 3 T cell receptor beta chains given below trace back to one sample, sequenced in a study of cytomegalovirus exposure and HLA in healthy donors. PCR was performed using 60 Vbeta and 13 Jbeta primers. Clones were sequenced by immunoSEQ multiplex PCR, and TCRdb holds only the in-frame ones, with some missing. The sample has some 150,000 clones, 70% seen once. The sequenced material came from PBMCs. The receptors originated from a woman aged 55-70 years in good health and CMV-seropositive.

This chain connects TRBV6-6 to TRBJ1-4; 7 positions agree with TRBD1. After removal of 8 bases from V and 0 bases from J, the junction contained 6 bases not matched to a gene. The CDR3 sequence is 15 residues long. Looked up from germline, CDR1 is MNHNY and CDR2 is SVGAGI (reference sequence). Here the CDR3 reads CASGRQGATNEKLFF. In nucleotides, the CDR3 is TGTGCCAGCGGGCGACAGGGAGCAACTAATGAAAAACTGTTTTTT.

The rearrangement uses TRBV29-1 and TRBJ2-1, with a tentative D call TRBD1 (6 bases). Germline V gene sequence: CDR1 SQVTM, CDR2 ANQGSEA. The V gene lost 4 bases and the J gene lost 7 bases, with 14 bases spanning the gap. The CDR3 consists of 13 residues. In nucleotides, the CDR3 is TGCAGCGTTGGAAACAGGGTTGGAAATGAGCAGTTCTTC. As protein: CSVGNRVGNEQFF.

The chain recombines TRBV4-2 with TRBJ1-2, with D possibly matching TRBD1 (5 bases). Germline CDR1 is LGHNA and CDR2 is YNFKEQ. The germline V and J ends were trimmed by 2 bases and 6 bases, with 13 bases remaining between them. The CDR3 loop spans 14 amino acids. The CDR3 loop is CASSQQDRGDGYTF. CDR3 nucleotides: TGTGCCAGCAGCCAACAGGACCGGGGGGATGGCTACACCTTC.